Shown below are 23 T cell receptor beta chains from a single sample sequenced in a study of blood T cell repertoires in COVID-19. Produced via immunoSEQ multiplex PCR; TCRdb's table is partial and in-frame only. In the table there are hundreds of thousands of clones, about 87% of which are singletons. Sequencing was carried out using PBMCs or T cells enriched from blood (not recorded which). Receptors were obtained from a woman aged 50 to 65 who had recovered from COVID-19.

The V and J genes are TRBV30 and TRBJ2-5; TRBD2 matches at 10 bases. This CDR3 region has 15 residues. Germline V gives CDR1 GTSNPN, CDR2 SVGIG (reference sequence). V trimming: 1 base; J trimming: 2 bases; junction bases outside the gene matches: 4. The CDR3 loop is CAWSDLAGAQETQYF. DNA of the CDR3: TGTGCCTGGAGTGATCTAGCGGGAGCACAAGAGACCCAGTACTTC.

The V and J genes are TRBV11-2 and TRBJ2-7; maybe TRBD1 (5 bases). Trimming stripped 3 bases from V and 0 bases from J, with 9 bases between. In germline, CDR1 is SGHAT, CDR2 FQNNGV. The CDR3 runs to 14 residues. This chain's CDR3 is CASSFTGDSYEQYF. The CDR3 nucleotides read TGTGCCAGCAGCTTTACAGGAGACTCCTACGAGCAGTACTTC.

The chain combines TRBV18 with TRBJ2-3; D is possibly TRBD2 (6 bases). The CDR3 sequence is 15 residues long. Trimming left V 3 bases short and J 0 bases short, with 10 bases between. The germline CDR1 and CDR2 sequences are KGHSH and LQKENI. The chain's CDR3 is CASSPFAGSTDTQYF. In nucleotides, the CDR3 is TGTGCCAGCTCACCTTTCGCGGGGAGCACAGATACGCAGTATTTT.

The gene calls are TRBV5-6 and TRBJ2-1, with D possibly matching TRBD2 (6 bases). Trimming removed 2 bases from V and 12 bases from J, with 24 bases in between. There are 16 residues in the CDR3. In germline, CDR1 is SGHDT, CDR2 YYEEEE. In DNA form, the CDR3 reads TGTGCCAGCAGCTTTAAATTCGCGGGACCTCTAACGGGGCAGTTCTTC. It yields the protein CASSFKFAGPLTGQFF.

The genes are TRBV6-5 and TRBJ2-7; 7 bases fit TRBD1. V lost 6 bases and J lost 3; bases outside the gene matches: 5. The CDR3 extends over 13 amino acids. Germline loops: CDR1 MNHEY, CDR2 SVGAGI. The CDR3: CASRQDRNYEQYF. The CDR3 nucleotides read TGTGCCAGCAGGCAGGACAGGAACTACGAGCAGTACTTC.

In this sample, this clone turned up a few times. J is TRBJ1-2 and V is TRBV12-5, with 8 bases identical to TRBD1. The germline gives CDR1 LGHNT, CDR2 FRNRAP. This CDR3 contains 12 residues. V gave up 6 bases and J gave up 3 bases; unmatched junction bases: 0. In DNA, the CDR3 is TGTGCTAGTGGGACAGGGGACTATGGCTACACCTTC. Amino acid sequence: CASGTGDYGYTF.

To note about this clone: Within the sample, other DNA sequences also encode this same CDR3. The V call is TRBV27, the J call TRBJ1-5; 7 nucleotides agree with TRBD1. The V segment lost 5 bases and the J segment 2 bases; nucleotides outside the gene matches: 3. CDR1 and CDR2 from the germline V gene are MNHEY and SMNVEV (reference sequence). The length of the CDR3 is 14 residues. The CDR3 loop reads CASSRQGGNQPQHF. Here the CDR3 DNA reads TGTGCCAGCAGTAGACAGGGCGGCAATCAGCCCCAGCATTTT.

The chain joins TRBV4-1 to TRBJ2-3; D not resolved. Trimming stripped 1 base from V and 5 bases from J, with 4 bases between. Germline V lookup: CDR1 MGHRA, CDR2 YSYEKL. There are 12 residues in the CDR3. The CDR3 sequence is CASSQVKDTQYF. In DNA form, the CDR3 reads TGCGCCAGCAGCCAAGTCAAAGATACGCAGTATTTT.

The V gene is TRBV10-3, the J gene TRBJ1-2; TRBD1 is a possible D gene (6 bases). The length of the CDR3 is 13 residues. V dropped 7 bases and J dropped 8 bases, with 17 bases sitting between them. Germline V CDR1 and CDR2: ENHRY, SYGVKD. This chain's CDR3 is CAIIGGGADGYTF. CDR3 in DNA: TGTGCCATCATCGGGGGGGGCGCCGACGGCTACACCTTC.

CDR3 sequence: CSASISGGGNTIYF. CDR3 bases: TGCAGTGCTAGTATCTCAGGGGGAGGAAACACCATATATTTT. This chain links TRBV20-1 with TRBJ1-3; 7 nucleotides match TRBD1. From germline, CDR1 is DFQATT and CDR2 SNEGSKA (reference sequence). CDR3 length: 14 residues. V lost 3 bases to trimming and J lost 4 bases; unmatched junction nucleotides: 6.

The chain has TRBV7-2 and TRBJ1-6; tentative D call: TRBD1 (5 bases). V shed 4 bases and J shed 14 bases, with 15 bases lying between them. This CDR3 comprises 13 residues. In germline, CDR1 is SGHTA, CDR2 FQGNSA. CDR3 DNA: TGTGCCAGCAGCTCTAAGATGGCAGGGACCCTCCACTTT. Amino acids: CASSSKMAGTLHF.

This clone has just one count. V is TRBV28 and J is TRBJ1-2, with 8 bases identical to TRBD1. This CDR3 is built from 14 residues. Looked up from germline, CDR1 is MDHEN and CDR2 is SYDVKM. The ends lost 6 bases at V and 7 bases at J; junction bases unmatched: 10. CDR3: CASRDRVVWGGYTF. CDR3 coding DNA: TGTGCCAGCAGGGACAGGGTGGTTTGGGGTGGCTACACCTTC.

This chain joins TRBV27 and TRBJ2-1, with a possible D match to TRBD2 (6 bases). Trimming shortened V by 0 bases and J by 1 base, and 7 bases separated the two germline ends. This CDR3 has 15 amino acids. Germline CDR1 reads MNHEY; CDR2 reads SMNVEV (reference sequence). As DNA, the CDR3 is TGTGCCAGCAGTTTATCACTAGCATCCTACAATGAGCAGTTCTTC. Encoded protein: CASSLSLASYNEQFF.

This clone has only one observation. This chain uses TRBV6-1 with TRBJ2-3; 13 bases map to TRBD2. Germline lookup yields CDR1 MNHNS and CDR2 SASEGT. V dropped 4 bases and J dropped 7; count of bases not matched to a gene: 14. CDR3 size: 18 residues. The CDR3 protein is CASSGGQGRTSGSNTQYF. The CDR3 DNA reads TGTGCCAGCAGTGGGGGACAGGGTAGGACTAGCGGGAGTAATACGCAGTATTTT.

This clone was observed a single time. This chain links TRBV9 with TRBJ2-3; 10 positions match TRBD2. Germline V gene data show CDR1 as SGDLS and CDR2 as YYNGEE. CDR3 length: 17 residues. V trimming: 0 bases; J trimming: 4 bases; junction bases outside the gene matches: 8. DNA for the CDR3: TGTGCCAGCAGCGTAGGTCTAGCGGGAGCTCCCCCAGATACGCAGTATTTT. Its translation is CASSVGLAGAPPDTQYF. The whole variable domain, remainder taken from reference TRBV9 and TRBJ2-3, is DSGVTQTPKHLITATGQRVTLRCSPRSGDLSVYWYQQSLDQGLQFLIQYYNGEERAKGNILERFSAQQFPDLHSELNLSSLELGDSALYFCASSVGLAGAPPDTQYFGPGTRLTVL.

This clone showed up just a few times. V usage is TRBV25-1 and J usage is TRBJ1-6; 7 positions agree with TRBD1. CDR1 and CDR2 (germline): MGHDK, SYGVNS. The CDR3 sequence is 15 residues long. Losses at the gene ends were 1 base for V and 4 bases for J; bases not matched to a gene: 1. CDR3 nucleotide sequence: TGTGCCAGCAGTGAATGGGACAGATATAATTCACCCCTCCACTTT. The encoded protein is CASSEWDRYNSPLHF. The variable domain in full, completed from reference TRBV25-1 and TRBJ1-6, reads EADIYQTPRYLVIGTGKKITLECSQTMGHDKMYWYQQDPGMELHLIHYSYGVNSTEKGDLSSESTVSRIRTEHFPLTLESARPSHTSQYLCASSEWDRYNSPLHFGNGTRLTVT.

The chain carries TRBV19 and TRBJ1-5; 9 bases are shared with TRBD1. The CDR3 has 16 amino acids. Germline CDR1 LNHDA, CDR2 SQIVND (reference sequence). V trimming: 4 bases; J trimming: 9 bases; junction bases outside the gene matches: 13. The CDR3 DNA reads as TGTGCCAGTAGTACCCCCGGGACAGGGTTTGCGGGGCCCCAGCATTTT. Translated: CASSTPGTGFAGPQHF.

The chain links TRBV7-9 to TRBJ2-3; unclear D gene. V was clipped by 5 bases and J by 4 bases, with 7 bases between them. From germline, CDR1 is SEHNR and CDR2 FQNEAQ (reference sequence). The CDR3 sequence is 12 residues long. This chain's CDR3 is CASSPTSDTQYF. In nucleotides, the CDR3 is TGTGCCAGCAGCCCAACATCAGATACGCAGTATTTT.

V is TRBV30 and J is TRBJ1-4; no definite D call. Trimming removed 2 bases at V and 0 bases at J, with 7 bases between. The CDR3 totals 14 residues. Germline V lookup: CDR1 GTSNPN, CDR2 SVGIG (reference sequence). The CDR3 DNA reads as TGTGCCTGGAGTAATGTAGCAACTAATGAAAAACTGTTTTTT. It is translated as CAWSNVATNEKLFF.

CDR3 residues: CASSQDRGSVIISGANVLTF. Here the CDR3 DNA reads TGCGCCAGCAGCCAAGATCGGGGATCAGTTATTATATCTGGGGCCAACGTCCTGACTTTC. The rearrangement joins TRBV4-3 to TRBJ2-6; tentative D call: TRBD2 (5 bases). Deletions cut 0 bases from V and 1 base from J, with 19 bases between. Germline CDR1 and CDR2: LGHNA and YSLEER. This CDR3 has 20 residues.

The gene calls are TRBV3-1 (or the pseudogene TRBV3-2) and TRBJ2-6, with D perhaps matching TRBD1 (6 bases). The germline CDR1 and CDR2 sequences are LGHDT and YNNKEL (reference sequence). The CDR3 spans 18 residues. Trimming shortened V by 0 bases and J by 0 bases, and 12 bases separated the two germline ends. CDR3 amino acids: CASSQENRARSGANVLTF. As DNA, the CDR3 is TGTGCCAGCAGCCAAGAGAACAGGGCCCGCTCTGGGGCCAACGTCCTGACTTTC.

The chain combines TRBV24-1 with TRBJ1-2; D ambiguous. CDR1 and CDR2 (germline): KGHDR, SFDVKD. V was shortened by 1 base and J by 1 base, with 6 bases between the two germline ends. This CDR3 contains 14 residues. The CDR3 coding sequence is TGTGCCACCAGTGATTTCAGAAATAACTATGGCTACACCTTC. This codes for CATSDFRNNYGYTF.

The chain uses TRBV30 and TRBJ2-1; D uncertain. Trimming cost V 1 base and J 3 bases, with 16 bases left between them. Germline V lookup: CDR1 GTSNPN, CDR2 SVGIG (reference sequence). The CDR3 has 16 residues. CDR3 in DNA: TGTGCCTGGAGTGGATTGGGTAACCAGGACTACAATGAGCAGTTCTTC. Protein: CAWSGLGNQDYNEQFF.